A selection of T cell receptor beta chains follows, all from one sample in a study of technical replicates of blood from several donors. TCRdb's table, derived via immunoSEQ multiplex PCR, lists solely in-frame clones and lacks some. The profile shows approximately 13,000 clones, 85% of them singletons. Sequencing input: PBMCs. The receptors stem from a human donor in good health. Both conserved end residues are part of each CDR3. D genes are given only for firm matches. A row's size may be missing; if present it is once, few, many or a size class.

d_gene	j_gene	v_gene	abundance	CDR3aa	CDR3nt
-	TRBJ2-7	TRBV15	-	CATQQGGSSYEQYF	TGTGCCACGCAGCAGGGAGGAAGCAGCTACGAGCAGTACTTC
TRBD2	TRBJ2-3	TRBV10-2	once	CASSESSGLAGATDTQYF	TGCGCCAGCAGTGAGTCCTCGGGGCTAGCGGGAGCCACAGATACGCAGTATTTT
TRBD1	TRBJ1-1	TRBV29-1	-	CSVATGVNTEAFF	TGCAGCGTTGCGACAGGGGTGAACACTGAAGCTTTCTTT
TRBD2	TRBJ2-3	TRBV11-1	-	CASRSPGLGLDTQYF	TGTGCCAGCAGATCCCCGGGACTAGGATTAGATACGCAGTATTTT
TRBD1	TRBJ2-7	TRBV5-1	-	CASSLRTGTGGDYEQYF	TGCGCCAGCAGCTTGCGGACCGGGACAGGGGGAGATTACGAGCAGTACTTC
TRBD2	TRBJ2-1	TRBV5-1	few	CASSFGLAGSNEQFF	TGCGCCAGCAGCTTCGGACTAGCGGGTTCCAATGAGCAGTTCTTC
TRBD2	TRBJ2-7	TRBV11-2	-	CASSLNWGGRGYEQYF	TGTGCCAGCAGCTTGAATTGGGGCGGGAGGGGATACGAGCAGTACTTC
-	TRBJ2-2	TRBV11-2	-	CASSLRSSEIALNTGELFF	TGTGCCAGCAGTTTAAGGAGTTCGGAGATAGCGTTGAACACCGGGGAGCTGTTTTTT
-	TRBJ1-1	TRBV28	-	CASSTYGGVTEAFF	TGTGCCAGCAGTACCTACGGGGGGGTCACTGAAGCTTTCTTT
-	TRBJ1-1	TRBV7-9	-	CASSFSRETEAFF	TGTGCCAGCAGCTTTTCGAGGGAGACTGAAGCTTTCTTT
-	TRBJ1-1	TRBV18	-	CASSDIEGNTEAFF	TGTGCCAGCTCAGACATCGAGGGGAACACTGAAGCTTTCTTT
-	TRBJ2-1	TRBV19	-	CASSIDLASGSYNEQFF	TGTGCCAGTAGTATAGACCTAGCTTCGGGCTCCTACAATGAGCAGTTCTTC
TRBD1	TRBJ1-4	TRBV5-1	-	CASSRRTGGNEKLFF	TGCGCCAGCAGCCGACGGACAGGGGGGAATGAAAAACTGTTTTTT
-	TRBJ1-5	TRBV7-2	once	CASSLAAGDNQPQHF	TGTGCCAGCAGCTTAGCAGCAGGGGACAATCAGCCCCAGCATTTT
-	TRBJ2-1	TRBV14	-	CASSAPWAVNEQFF	TGTGCCAGCAGCGCGCCGTGGGCCGTCAATGAGCAGTTCTTC
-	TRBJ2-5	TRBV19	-	CASSAQGPPLYF	TGTGCCAGTAGTGCACAGGGTCCCCCCCTGTACTTC
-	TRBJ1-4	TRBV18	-	CASSPGGEKLFF	TGTGCCAGCTCGCCCGGGGGTGAAAAACTGTTTTTT
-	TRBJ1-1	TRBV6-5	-	CASSYSQASTEAFF	TGTGCCAGCAGTTACTCACAGGCTAGCACTGAAGCTTTCTTT
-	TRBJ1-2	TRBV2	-	CASSDPGSNYGYTF	TGTGCCAGCAGTGATCCGGGGTCGAACTATGGCTACACCTTC
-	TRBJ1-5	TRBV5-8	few	CASHRRGVRQPQHF	TGTGCCAGCCACAGGCGGGGCGTGCGGCAGCCCCAGCATTTT
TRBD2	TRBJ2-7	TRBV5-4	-	CASRPHGTSGNREQYF	TGTGCCAGCAGACCACACGGGACTAGCGGGAACCGCGAGCAGTACTTC
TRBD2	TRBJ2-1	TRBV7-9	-	CASSLGGLAGGNEQFF	TGTGCCAGCAGCTTAGGGGGACTAGCGGGAGGTAATGAGCAGTTCTTC
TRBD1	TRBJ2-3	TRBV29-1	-	CSVKRQGGETDTQYF	TGCAGCGTGAAGCGACAGGGGGGCGAGACAGATACGCAGTATTTT
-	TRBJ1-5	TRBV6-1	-	CASSTDTYQPQHF	TGTGCCAGCAGCACGGACACTTATCAGCCCCAGCATTTT
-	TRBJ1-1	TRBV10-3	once	CAISVRQNTEAFF	TGTGCCATCAGTGTGAGGCAGAACACTGAAGCTTTCTTT
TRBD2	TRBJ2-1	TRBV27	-	CASRTGLADNEQFF	TGTGCCAGCAGGACGGGACTAGCGGACAATGAGCAGTTCTTC
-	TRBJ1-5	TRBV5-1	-	CASSLDPSGNQPQHF	TGCGCCAGCAGCTTAGACCCGAGCGGCAATCAGCCCCAGCATTTT
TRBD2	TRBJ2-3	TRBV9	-	CASSALSGREGTDTQYF	TGTGCCAGCAGCGCCCTTAGCGGGAGGGAGGGCACAGATACGCAGTATTTT
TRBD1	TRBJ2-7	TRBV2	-	CASSDVTGSSYEQYF	TGTGCCAGCAGTGATGTGACAGGGAGCTCCTACGAGCAGTACTTC
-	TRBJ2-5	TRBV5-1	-	CASSFGQGGETQYF	TGCGCCAGCAGCTTCGGACAGGGAGGGGAGACCCAGTACTTC
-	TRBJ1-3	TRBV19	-	CASSSSGVGTGNTIYF	TGTGCCAGTAGTTCTTCAGGGGTCGGAACTGGAAACACCATATATTTT
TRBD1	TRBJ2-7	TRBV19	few	CASSIALTGGYEQYF	TGTGCCAGTAGTATAGCCCTGACAGGGGGCTACGAGCAGTACTTC
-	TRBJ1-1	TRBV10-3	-	CAISVGADTEAFF	TGTGCCATCAGTGTGGGGGCGGACACTGAAGCTTTCTTT
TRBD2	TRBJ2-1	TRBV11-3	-	CASSSSGSSYNEQFF	TGTGCCAGCAGCAGCAGCGGGAGCTCCTACAATGAGCAGTTCTTC
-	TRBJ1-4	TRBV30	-	CAWSQGPTTEKLFF	TGTGCCTGGAGTCAGGGGCCCACAACCGAAAAACTGTTTTTT
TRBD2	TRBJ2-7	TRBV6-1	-	CASSEGGVAGTYEQYF	TGTGCCAGCAGTGAAGGCGGGGTAGCGGGAACCTACGAGCAGTACTTC
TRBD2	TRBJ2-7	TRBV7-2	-	CASSPTSGYYEQYF	TGTGCCAGCAGCCCTACTAGCGGTTACTACGAGCAGTACTTC
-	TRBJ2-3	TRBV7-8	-	CASSLGRSSTDTQYF	TGTGCCAGCAGCTTAGGGCGGAGCAGCACAGATACGCAGTATTTT
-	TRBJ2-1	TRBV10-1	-	CASSGQANEQFF	TGCGCCAGCAGTGGACAGGCCAATGAGCAGTTCTTC
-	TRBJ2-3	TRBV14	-	CASSQAGQTDTQYF	TGTGCCAGCAGCCAAGCCGGACAAACAGATACGCAGTATTTT
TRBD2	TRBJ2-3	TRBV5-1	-	CASSLAGTSGTDTQYF	TGCGCCAGCAGCTTGGCCGGGACTAGCGGCACAGATACGCAGTATTTT
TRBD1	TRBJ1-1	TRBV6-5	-	CASSYTGQGGTEAFF	TGTGCCAGCAGTTACACCGGACAGGGGGGCACTGAAGCTTTCTTT
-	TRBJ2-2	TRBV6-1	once	CASRTDRDTGELFF	TGTGCCAGCAGGACGGACAGAGACACCGGGGAGCTGTTTTTT
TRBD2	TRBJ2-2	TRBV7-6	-	CASSLRGSGSSTGELFF	TGTGCCAGCAGCTTAAGGGGGAGCGGGAGTTCCACCGGGGAGCTGTTTTTT
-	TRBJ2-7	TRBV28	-	CASRTGLYEQYF	TGTGCCAGCAGGACGGGACTCTACGAGCAGTACTTC
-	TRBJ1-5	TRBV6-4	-	CASKGRGPYDSNQPQHF	TGTGCCAGCAAGGGCAGGGGTCCTTATGATAGCAATCAGCCCCAGCATTTT
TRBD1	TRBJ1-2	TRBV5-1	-	CASSPAGQGYGYTF	TGCGCCAGCAGCCCAGCGGGACAGGGGTATGGCTACACCTTC
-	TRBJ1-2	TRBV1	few	CTSGQGYGYTF	TGCACCAGCGGACAGGGTTACGGCTACACCTTC